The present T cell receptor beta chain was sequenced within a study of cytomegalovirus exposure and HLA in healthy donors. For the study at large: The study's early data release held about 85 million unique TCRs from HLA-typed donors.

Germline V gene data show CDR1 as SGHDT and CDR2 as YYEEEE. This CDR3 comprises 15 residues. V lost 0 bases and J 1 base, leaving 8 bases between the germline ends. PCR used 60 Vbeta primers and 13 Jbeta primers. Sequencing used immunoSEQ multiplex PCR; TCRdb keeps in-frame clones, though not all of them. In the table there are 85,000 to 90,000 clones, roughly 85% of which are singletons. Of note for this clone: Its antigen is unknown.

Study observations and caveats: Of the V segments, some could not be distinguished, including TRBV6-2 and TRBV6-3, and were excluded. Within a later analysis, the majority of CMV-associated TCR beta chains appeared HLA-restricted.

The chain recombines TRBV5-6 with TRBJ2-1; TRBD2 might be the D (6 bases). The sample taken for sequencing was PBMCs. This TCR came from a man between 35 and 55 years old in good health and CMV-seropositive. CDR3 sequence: CASSLGLESYNEQFF. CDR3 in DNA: TGTGCCAGCAGCTTGGGACTAGAATCCTACAATGAGCAGTTCTTC.